The 20 T cell receptor beta chains presented below share a single source sample, sequenced in a study of T-cell memory formation after mild COVID-19. TCRdb passed the 5' RACE reads through MiXCR, listing each CDR3 protein once. The sample holds some 440,000 distinct CDR3 sequences; approximately 23% are singletons and the top ten take about an eighth. The sequenced sample consisted of PBMCs or a T cell subset sorted from them (not recorded which). The receptors shown here come from an adult woman who had mild COVID-19 (a few samples of this study predate the infection). Cell type and time point are not known.

The chain joins TRBV25-1 to TRBJ2-7; unclear D gene. Trimming left V 3 bases short and J 1 base short, with 10 bases between. The germline V gene has CDR1 MGHDK and CDR2 SYGVNS. The CDR3 spans 14 residues. The CDR3 loop reads CASSEGGSSYEQYF. In DNA, the CDR3 is TGTGCCAGCAGTGAGGGTGGCAGTTCCTACGAGCAGTACTTC.

This clonotype came up a few times. This chain joins TRBV30 and TRBJ2-1; D unresolved. CDR3 length: 15 amino acids. Germline CDR1 reads GTSNPN; CDR2 reads SVGIG (reference sequence). V shed 1 base and J shed 0 bases, with 10 bases lying between them. DNA for the CDR3: TGTGCCTGGAGTGGCAGCTCGAGCTCCTACAATGAGCAGTTCTTC. Amino acids: CAWSGSSSSYNEQFF.

This clonotype was detected ten times or more. The J gene is TRBJ2-2, the V gene TRBV6-4, with 7 nucleotides matching TRBD2. The CDR3 extends over 13 amino acids. Trimming cost V 3 bases and J 6 bases; bases outside gene matches: 1. CDR1 MRHNA and CDR2 SNTAGT come from the germline V gene. CDR3 in DNA: TGTGCCAGCAGTGAGGGAGGGGCCGGGGAGCTGTTTTTT. Amino acids: CASSEGGAGELFF.

The chain joins TRBV27 to TRBJ2-3, with D possibly TRBD1 on 5 matching bases. The CDR3 is made up of 13 amino acids. Germline V gives CDR1 MNHEY, CDR2 SMNVEV (reference sequence). Trimming cost V 6 bases and J 8 bases, with 15 bases left between them. The CDR3 protein is CASSEPGQVTQYF. CDR3 bases: TGTGCCAGCAGCGAGCCAGGGCAAGTTACGCAGTATTTT.

The rearrangement joins TRBV23-1 to TRBJ2-1; D ambiguous. TRBV23-1 has ORF status, its function being uncertain. The CDR3 totals 18 residues. The germline V and J ends were trimmed by 0 bases and 0 bases, with 15 bases remaining between them. For the CDR3, the DNA is TGCGCCAGCAGTCAATCTTGGTCGTTCACAAGCTCCTACAATGAGCAGTTCTTC. Translated: CASSQSWSFTSSYNEQFF.

This clonotype was detected ten times or more. The rearrangement links TRBV5-4 to TRBJ2-5, with 7 bases matching TRBD1. The ends lost 4 bases at V and 5 bases at J; junction bases unmatched: 8. Germline assignment: CDR1 SGHNT and CDR2 YYREEE (reference sequence). The CDR3 contains 14 residues. CDR3 amino acids: CASSPRQGQETQYF. The CDR3 DNA reads as TGTGCCAGCAGCCCCCGACAGGGTCAGGAGACCCAGTACTTC.

This clonotype was recorded many times. The chain recombines TRBV15 with TRBJ2-5, with 9 nucleotides matching TRBD2. The CDR3 length is 18 residues. After removal of 0 bases from V and 4 bases from J, the junction contained 12 bases not matched to a gene. Germline V lookup: CDR1 LNHNV, CDR2 YYDKDF (reference sequence). CDR3 sequence: CATSRDRLAGNRGETQYF. The CDR3 DNA sequence: TGTGCCACCAGCAGAGATCGGCTAGCGGGGAACCGGGGAGAGACCCAGTACTTC.

The J gene is TRBJ2-5, the V gene TRBV5-1; D ambiguous. V shed 2 bases and J shed 1 base, with 9 bases lying between them. The CDR3 is 14 amino acids. Germline assignment: CDR1 SGHRS and CDR2 YFSETQ. Here the CDR3 reads CASSFRNSQETQYF. DNA of the CDR3: TGCGCCAGCAGCTTCCGAAACAGCCAAGAGACCCAGTACTTC. The full variable domain, its missing parts supplied by reference TRBV5-1 and TRBJ2-5, is KAGVTQTPRYLIKTRGQQVTLSCSPISGHRSVSWYQQTPGQGLQFLFEYFSETQRNKGNFPGRFSGRQFSNSRSEMNVSTLELGDSALYLCASSFRNSQETQYFGPGTRLLVL.

This clonotype was found a few times. V and J are TRBV7-9 and TRBJ2-1, with D tentatively TRBD2 (6 bases). The CDR3 length is 14 residues. Looked up from germline, CDR1 is SEHNR and CDR2 is FQNEAQ (reference sequence). Trimming removed 0 bases at V and 6 bases at J, with 9 bases between. The CDR3 DNA reads TGTGCCAGCAGCTTAGCGGCGGGGAGCAATGAGCAGTTCTTC. Protein product: CASSLAAGSNEQFF.

The chain combines TRBV5-1 with TRBJ1-1; D possibly corresponds to TRBD1 (5 bases). Germline assignment: CDR1 SGHRS and CDR2 YFSETQ. V gave up 5 bases and J gave up 1 base, with 12 bases separating them. The CDR3 loop spans 14 amino acids. CDR3 sequence: CASREGPRNTEAFF. In nucleotides, the CDR3 is TGCGCCAGCAGGGAGGGGCCGAGGAACACTGAAGCTTTCTTT.

The chain links TRBV21-1 to TRBJ2-3; the D call of TRBD1 is as the table states it, not checked on the DNA. TRBV21-1 is tagged as a pseudogene. This CDR3 contains 13 residues. Here the CDR3 reads CASSNIGGGTQYF. In DNA form, the CDR3 reads TGTGCCAGCAGCAACATAGGTGGCGGTACGCAGTATTTT.

This clonotype came up a few times. J is TRBJ1-4 and V is TRBV2; 8 positions match TRBD1. CDR1 SNHLY and CDR2 FYNNEI come from the germline V gene. The CDR3 is made up of 13 amino acids. J was trimmed by 8 bases and V by 6 bases; bases with no gene match: 5. As DNA, the CDR3 is TGTGCCAGCAGCGACAGGGGAGGAGAAAAACTGTTTTTT. It is translated as CASSDRGGEKLFF.

This clonotype has just a few counts. V is TRBV20-1 and J is TRBJ2-3, with TRBD2 matching 10 bases. With 3 bases clipped from V and 0 bases from J, the junction kept 9 bases outside the gene matches. This CDR3 comprises 17 residues. Germline CDR1 and CDR2: DFQATT and SNEGSKA (reference sequence). Here the CDR3 reads CSASTSGTTSSTDTQYF. The CDR3 DNA sequence: TGCAGTGCTAGTACTAGCGGGACAACTTCTAGCACAGATACGCAGTATTTT.

This chain uses TRBV7-3 with TRBJ2-5, with a weak D call TRBD1 (5 bases). The CDR3 totals 14 residues. The V end lost 8 bases, the J end lost 4 bases, and 17 bases lay between the germline ends. Per the germline V gene, CDR1 is SGHTA and CDR2 is FQGTGA. The CDR3 protein is CASGMGRVGETQYF. In nucleotides, the CDR3 is TGTGCCAGCGGGATGGGCAGGGTGGGAGAGACCCAGTACTTC.

The rearrangement links TRBV7-2 to TRBJ2-7, with 7 bases aligning to TRBD1. V trimming: 8 bases; J trimming: 1 base; junction bases outside the gene matches: 8. CDR1 is SGHTA and CDR2 is FQGNSA in the germline V gene. The length of the CDR3 is 14 residues. As DNA, the CDR3 is TGTGCCAGCCGACAGACAGGGCCGTCCTACGAGCAGTACTTC. Translated: CASRQTGPSYEQYF.

This clonotype showed up just a few times. The chain recombines TRBV30 with TRBJ2-1; D ambiguous. Looked up from germline, CDR1 is GTSNPN and CDR2 is SVGIG (reference sequence). CDR3 length: 11 residues. Trimming took off 0 bases at V and 10 bases at J, with 7 bases between the two ends. CDR3 DNA sequence: TGTGCCTGGAGTGTACGCTTCGAGCAGTTCTTC. This codes for CAWSVRFEQFF. The whole variable domain, remainder taken from reference TRBV30 and TRBJ2-1, is SQTIHQWPATLVQPVGSPLSLECTVEGTSNPNLYWYRQAAGRGLQLLFYSVGIGQISSEVPQNLSASRPQDRQFILSSKKLLLSDSGFYLCAWSVRFEQFFGPGTRLTVL.

V usage is TRBV10-3 and J usage is TRBJ2-2, with TRBD1 identical over 8 bases. CDR1 ENHRY and CDR2 SYGVKD come from the germline V gene. The CDR3 is made up of 16 amino acids. The V and J ends lost 4 bases and 0 bases, in that order; junction bases with no gene match: 4. The CDR3 coding sequence is TGTGCCATCAGTGTGGGGGGACAGGCGAACACCGGGGAGCTGTTTTTT. It codes for CAISVGGQANTGELFF.

V usage is TRBV20-1 and J usage is TRBJ2-7; 9 nucleotides match TRBD2. The ends lost 4 bases at V and 7 bases at J; junction bases unmatched: 5. The CDR3 is made up of 12 amino acids. The germline V gene encodes CDR1 DFQATT and CDR2 SNEGSKA (reference sequence). The DNA of the CDR3 is TGCAGTGCTATCGGACTAGCGCGGGAGCAGTACTTC. As protein: CSAIGLAREQYF.

Only a few counts were recorded for this clonotype. This rearrangement joins TRBV5-6 to TRBJ2-7, with 9 bases aligning to TRBD1. V dropped 3 bases and J dropped 1; count of bases not matched to a gene: 11. The germline CDR1 and CDR2 sequences are SGHDT and YYEEEE. This CDR3 comprises 17 residues. The CDR3 coding sequence is TGTGCCAGCAGCTACCGGACAGGGGCGATTACGTCCTACGAGCAGTACTTC. This gives the protein CASSYRTGAITSYEQYF.

The DNA for the CDR3 is TGCAGTGCTAATCAGCCTAGCCTGTCGAGCTCCTACAATGAGCAGTTCTTC. The encoded protein is CSANQPSLSSSYNEQFF. This chain connects TRBV20-1 to TRBJ2-1; possible D gene TRBD2, 5 bases. CDR3 length: 17 amino acids. CDR1 is DFQATT, CDR2 SNEGSKA, per germline (reference sequence). The ends were cut back, 4 bases at V and 0 bases at J, with 19 bases in the middle.